The rows below give T cell receptor beta chains drawn from one sample of a study of T cells in narcolepsy. Clones were read by immunoSEQ multiplex PCR, and TCRdb kept only the in-frame ones, dropping some. The top ten clones hold around a fifth of a sample with roughly 8,100 clones, around two thirds of them seen once. The sample consisted of CD45RA- memory CD8+ T cells from PBMCs. Receptors were obtained from a human donor with narcolepsy. Both conserved end residues are part of each CDR3. Fields, in order: D gene, clone size, V gene, J gene, CDR3 protein, CDR3 DNA. D genes are given only for firm matches. Rows give clone size only sometimes, using once, few, many, or a class for an expanded clone.

-,-,TRBV11-2,TRBJ1-1,CASSPVGSEAFF,TGTGCCAGCAGCCCCGTTGGGAGTGAAGCTTTCTTT
-,-,TRBV7-6,TRBJ2-1,CASSRSVTAYNEQFF,TGTGCCAGCAGTCGGTCTGTAACGGCCTACAATGAGCAGTTCTTC
-,-,TRBV11-2,TRBJ2-7,CASSLDPGSREQYF,TGTGCCAGCAGCTTAGATCCCGGGTCTCGGGAGCAGTACTTC
-,-,TRBV28,TRBJ1-1,CASGGRMNTEAFF,TGTGCCAGCGGAGGACGGATGAACACTGAAGCTTTCTTT
-,-,TRBV29-1,TRBJ2-7,CSVATLDSYEQYF,TGCAGCGTTGCAACCTTAGACAGTTACGAGCAGTACTTC
TRBD2,few,TRBV13,TRBJ2-1,CASSSPPSGGVEQFF,TGTGCCAGCAGCTCTCCCCCTAGCGGGGGGGTTGAGCAGTTCTTC
-,-,TRBV7-7,TRBJ2-7,CASSLNFGDYEQYF,TGTGCTAGCAGCTTAAATTTCGGGGACTACGAGCAGTACTTC
TRBD1,-,TRBV6-9,TRBJ2-5,CASSSTGTGADQYF,TGTGCCAGCAGTTCAACCGGGACAGGGGCGGACCAGTACTTC
-,-,TRBV14,TRBJ2-7,CASSQPGSLLGEQYF,TGTGCCAGCAGCCAACCGGGATCTCTACTTGGCGAGCAGTACTTC
-,-,TRBV5-6,TRBJ2-6,CASSTGSFSGANVLTF,TGTGCCAGCAGCACCGGGTCCTTCTCTGGGGCCAACGTCCTGACTTTC
-,few,TRBV6-1,TRBJ1-5,CASSGRVLTSNQPQHF,TGTGCCAGCAGTGGCCGAGTGCTGACTAGCAATCAGCCCCAGCATTTT
-,-,TRBV19,TRBJ1-1,CASSMGRQGQGAFF,TGTGCCAGTAGTATGGGCAGGCAGGGGCAAGGAGCTTTCTTT
TRBD1,-,TRBV7-9,TRBJ2-2,CASSFGTGDTGELFF,TGTGCCAGCAGCTTCGGGACAGGGGACACCGGGGAGCTGTTTTTT
-,-,TRBV5-6,TRBJ1-1,CASSFVGSEAFF,TGTGCCAGCAGCTTCGTAGGGTCTGAAGCTTTCTTT
TRBD1,-,TRBV29-1,TRBJ1-1,CSVQGRGRKNTEAFF,TGCAGCGTTCAGGGCAGGGGGAGGAAGAACACTGAAGCTTTCTTT
TRBD2,-,TRBV4-3,TRBJ2-4,CASSLERGGADIQYF,TGCGCCAGCAGCTTAGAGCGGGGCGGTGCAGACATTCAGTACTTC
-,-,TRBV5-1,TRBJ2-1,CASSPRTGNNEQFF,TGCGCCAGCAGCCCAAGGACTGGGAACAATGAGCAGTTCTTC
-,few,TRBV5-6,TRBJ2-1,CASTGAAIYNEQFF,TGTGCCAGCACAGGGGCAGCAATATACAATGAGCAGTTCTTC
-,-,TRBV6-8,TRBJ1-6,CASSADLNLHF,TGTGCCAGCAGTGCAGACCTGAATCTCCACTTT
TRBD2,few,TRBV9,TRBJ2-1,CASSQEGLAGPSSYNEQFF,TGTGCCAGCAGCCAAGAAGGACTAGCGGGACCGAGCTCCTACAATGAGCAGTTCTTC
-,few,TRBV13,TRBJ1-1,CASSSGEDTEAFF,TGTGCCAGCAGCAGCGGGGAGGACACTGAAGCTTTCTTT
-,-,TRBV6-4,TRBJ2-1,CASSSQSAGGGNEQFF,TGTGCCAGCAGTTCTCAATCTGCCGGAGGAGGAAATGAGCAGTTCTTC
TRBD1,once,TRBV6-1,TRBJ1-2,CASWGSTGQHYGYTF,TGTGCCAGCTGGGGATCGACAGGGCAACACTATGGCTACACCTTC
TRBD2,-,TRBV9,TRBJ2-1,CASSLAPGLAGGYNEQFF,TGTGCCAGCAGCTTAGCTCCGGGACTAGCGGGGGGGTACAATGAGCAGTTCTTC
-,-,TRBV7-6,TRBJ1-4,CASSLAGIGGEKLFF,TGTGCCAGCAGCTTGGCAGGAATTGGGGGTGAAAAACTGTTTTTT
-,medium-sized,TRBV15,TRBJ1-1,CATSRENTEAFF,TGTGCCACCAGCAGAGAGAACACTGAAGCTTTCTTT
TRBD1,-,TRBV6-4,TRBJ2-5,CASSPGTGSETQYF,TGTGCCAGCAGTCCCGGGACAGGGTCCGAGACCCAGTACTTC
-,-,TRBV6-5,TRBJ2-1,CASRGITANNEQFF,TGTGCCAGCAGGGGTATAACGGCGAACAATGAGCAGTTCTTC
TRBD1,-,TRBV4-1,TRBJ1-4,CASSQDRQGWEKLFF,TGCGCCAGCAGCCAAGATAGACAGGGTTGGGAAAAACTGTTTTTT
-,-,TRBV9,TRBJ2-3,CASSVGGLLHDTQYF,TGTGCCAGCAGCGTAGGAGGTCTACTCCACGATACGCAGTATTTT
-,-,TRBV6-1,TRBJ2-2,CASSEAAGNTGELFF,TGTGCCAGCAGTGAAGCGGCAGGCAACACCGGGGAGCTGTTTTTT
-,-,TRBV15,TRBJ2-2,CATSRENGELFF,TGTGCCACCAGCAGAGAAAATGGGGAGCTGTTTTTT
TRBD1,-,TRBV9,TRBJ1-4,CASSGQGGAEEKLFF,TGTGCCAGCAGCGGACAGGGGGGCGCCGAGGAAAAACTGTTTTTT
TRBD1,-,TRBV28,TRBJ2-7,CASSLRTGTNEQYF,TGTGCCAGCAGTCTAAGGACAGGAACGAACGAGCAGTACTTC
TRBD2,-,TRBV6-4,TRBJ2-3,CASSTLAGGDTDTQYF,TGTGCCAGCTCGACCTTAGCGGGGGGGGACACAGATACGCAGTATTTT
TRBD2,-,TRBV4-2,TRBJ2-5,CASSSSGGWGETQYF,TGTGCCAGCAGCTCATCGGGGGGTTGGGGAGAGACCCAGTACTTC
-,-,TRBV7-9,TRBJ2-7,CASSLAPGPYEQYF,TGTGCCAGCAGCTTAGCCCCAGGGCCCTACGAGCAGTACTTC
TRBD2,-,TRBV6-5,TRBJ2-3,CASSYLAGGEDTQYF,TGTGCCAGCAGTTACCTAGCGGGGGGTGAAGATACGCAGTATTTT
-,large,TRBV4-1,TRBJ1-1,CASSKGDTEAFF,TGCGCCAGCAGCAAAGGGGACACTGAAGCTTTCTTT
TRBD1,-,TRBV27,TRBJ1-1,CASSSRQGVVNTEAFF,TGTGCCAGCAGTTCCCGACAGGGGGTGGTGAACACTGAAGCTTTCTTT
-,-,TRBV4-1,TRBJ2-5,CASSHAHNGWETQYF,TGCGCCAGCAGCCACGCGCATAATGGGTGGGAGACCCAGTACTTC
TRBD1,-,TRBV6-5,TRBJ1-1,CASGLTGVTEAFF,TGTGCCAGCGGACTGACAGGGGTTACTGAAGCTTTCTTT
TRBD2,few,TRBV11-1,TRBJ2-7,CASSFPSGGHYEQYF,TGTGCCAGCAGCTTCCCTAGCGGGGGGCACTACGAGCAGTACTTC
-,few,TRBV29-1,TRBJ2-1,CSVEEAEQFF,TGCAGCGTTGAGGAGGCGGAGCAGTTCTTC
-,-,TRBV29-1,TRBJ2-7,CSVEEDSYEQYF,TGCAGCGTTGAAGAGGACAGCTACGAGCAGTACTTC
-,-,TRBV6-6,TRBJ2-5,CASSPGGLGETQYF,TGTGCCAGCAGCCCAGGGGGGCTTGGAGAGACCCAGTACTTC
-,few,TRBV7-2,TRBJ2-2,CASSPFAGNTGELFF,TGTGCCAGCAGCCCGTTCGCGGGGAACACCGGGGAGCTGTTTTTT
-,-,TRBV7-1,TRBJ1-5,CASSEGAGQPQHF,TGTGCCAGCAGCGAGGGAGCCGGTCAGCCCCAGCATTTT
TRBD2,-,TRBV7-9,TRBJ2-1,CASSLIAGNEQFF,TGTGCCAGCAGCTTAATAGCGGGGAATGAGCAGTTCTTC
TRBD2,-,TRBV7-9,TRBJ2-5,CASRQGDSGGPGETQYF,TGTGCCAGCCGCCAAGGGGATAGCGGGGGACCCGGGGAGACCCAGTACTTC
-,few,TRBV7-6,TRBJ2-3,CASSPHVASLSDTQYF,TGTGCCAGCAGCCCCCACGTAGCCTCGCTCTCAGATACGCAGTATTTT
-,-,TRBV11-2,TRBJ2-1,CASSLRGGLQRVNEQFF,TGTGCCAGCAGCTTAAGGGGGGGACTGCAGCGAGTGAATGAGCAGTTCTTC
-,-,TRBV20-1,TRBJ1-2,CIAKGGYTF,TGCATAGCCAAGGGGGGCTACACCTTC